This T cell receptor (beta chain) was profiled in a study of CD4 T cells in relation to SARS-CoV-2 and coronaviruses. Study-wide background: After roughly eleven days of antigen culture, PBMC TCR beta CDR3s were sequenced. Negative control cultures got HIV-1 Nef peptides or no peptide.

The unexposed donors gave CD4+ T cells in about 2010-2019, prior to COVID-19. After about ten days of culture, CD4+ T cells were isolated. Half the medium was replaced with IL-2 medium on days 3 and 7. Trimming took 2 bases from V and 5 from J; bases not matched to a gene: 4. The CDR3 covers 16 residues. Germline V gives CDR1 MNHEY, CDR2 SVGAGI. The method was immunoSEQ multiplex PCR; TCRdb's version includes in-frame clones alone and lacks a portion of them. The data contain around 20,000 clones, around 70% of them seen just once; the ten biggest clones take up roughly 20%. Whole-study findings and limits: Around 62% of donors had memory CD4+ clonotypes crossrecognizing SARS-CoV-2 and common cold coronavirus spike.

This clone was seen just once. The antigen remains unidentified. The sequenced sample was CD4+ T cells from PBMCs, cultured in vitro. This chain connects TRBV6-5 to TRBJ2-2, with 11 bases identical to TRBD1. The receptor comes from a human donor in good health. As DNA, the CDR3 is TGTGCCAGCAGTTACCAGGACAGGGGGCTGACCGGGGAGCTGTTTTTT. This translates into CASSYQDRGLTGELFF.